This TCR beta chain stems from a study of shared clonotypes between healthy human individuals. CD8 cells classed as naive were CD45RO-negative and positively selected for CCR7, excluding terminally differentiated effector memory CD45RA+ cells. General observations from the study: Non-shared clonotypes displayed generation probabilities falling below those of clonotypes present in all four donors.

Concerning this clone: Its specificity is not known.

Repertoires were generated with immunoSEQ multiplex PCR, while TCRdb's copy carries only in-frame clones and drops some. The profile covers some 2,000,000 clones, with about 94% appearing a single time and more than 0.95% taken by the ten largest. Trimming stripped 5 bases from V and 0 bases from J, with 3 bases between. The germline CDR1 and CDR2 sequences are SGHNT and YYREEE (reference sequence). The CDR3 length is 13 residues. This TCR was recovered from a man between 18 and 29 years old in good health. The rearrangement joins TRBV5-4 to TRBJ2-6, with unresolved D. The sequencing input was naive CD8+ T cells sorted from blood. CDR3 coding DNA: TGTGCCAGCAGGGACTCTGGGGCCAACGTCCTGACTTTC. Protein sequence: CASRDSGANVLTF.